These 20 T cell receptor beta chains share one sample of origin, sequenced in a study of graft-versus-host responses after intestinal transplantation. Clones were sequenced by immunoSEQ multiplex PCR, and TCRdb holds only the in-frame ones, with some missing. The sample has approximately 94,000 clones, roughly 90% seen once; the top ten hold over 0.75%. Which antigens these TCRs recognize remains unknown. The material sequenced was unstimulated CD4+ T cells sorted from spleen or lymph node cells, taken before transplant. These receptors were taken from a human donor who was the organ donor for an intestinal transplant.

The rearrangement joins TRBV12-2 to TRBJ1-5. TRBV12-2 represents a pseudogene. This CDR3 is built from 15 residues. The CDR3 loop reads CASRSACGSFQPQHF. The DNA of the CDR3 is TGTGCAAGTCGCTCCGCCTGTGGGAGTTTTCAGCCCCAGCATTTT.

The chain uses TRBV7-8 and TRBJ1-2, with D maybe TRBD1 (6 bases). Trimming stripped 2 bases from V and 1 base from J, with 14 bases between. The CDR3 loop spans 16 amino acids. Germline V gives CDR1 SGHVS, CDR2 FQNEAQ. The CDR3: CASSLKQDSLNYGYTF. CDR3 bases: TGTGCCAGCAGCTTAAAGCAGGACAGCCTTAACTATGGCTACACCTTC.

This rearrangement joins TRBV2 to TRBJ2-7; 12 nucleotides line up with TRBD2. Trimming removed 4 bases from V and 3 bases from J; junction bases left unmatched: 4. The germline V gene has CDR1 SNHLY and CDR2 FYNNEI. The CDR3 sequence is 15 residues long. CDR3 bases: TGTGCCAGCAGTGGACTAGCGGGGGCGGGCTACGAGCAGTACTTC. It translates to CASSGLAGAGYEQYF.

This sequence joins TRBV29-1 and TRBJ1-6; 7 nucleotides align to TRBD1. The junction had 6 bases not matched to a gene; V was cut back by 7 bases and J by 9 bases. The CDR3 covers 12 residues. Germline V gene sequence: CDR1 SQVTM, CDR2 ANQGSEA. CDR3 region: CSANRGFSPLHF. The CDR3 DNA is TGCAGCGCAAACAGGGGATTTTCACCCCTCCACTTT.

The V gene is TRBV7-8, the J gene TRBJ2-3, with 11 bases identical to TRBD2. From germline, CDR1 is SGHVS and CDR2 FQNEAQ. With V trimmed by 2 bases and J by 3 bases, 7 bases remained unmatched. The CDR3 is made up of 17 amino acids. CDR3 region: CASSLSASSGGTDTQYF. CDR3 sequence (DNA): TGTGCCAGCAGCTTATCAGCGTCTAGCGGGGGGACAGATACGCAGTATTTT.

V gene TRBV5-4 combines with J gene TRBJ2-5; 13 bases are shared with TRBD2. The length of the CDR3 is 16 residues. In germline, CDR1 is SGHNT, CDR2 YYREEE (reference sequence). V lost 2 bases, J lost 5 bases, and 6 bases stayed unmatched. Here the CDR3 reads CASSLLAGGPWETQYF. As DNA, the CDR3 is TGTGCCAGCAGCTTACTAGCGGGGGGGCCTTGGGAGACCCAGTACTTC. Drawing the rest from reference TRBV5-4 and TRBJ2-5, the complete variable domain is ETGVTQSPTHLIKTRGQQVTLRCSSQSGHNTVSWYQQALGQGPQFIFQYYREEENGRGNFPPRFSGLQFPNYSSELNVNALELDDSALYLCASSLLAGGPWETQYFGPGTRLLVL.

The rearrangement uses TRBV7-3 and TRBJ2-2; D might be TRBD1 or TRBD2, each matching 6 bases. CDR1 SGHTA and CDR2 FQGTGA come from the germline V gene. V was pared by 2 bases and J by 3 bases, with 16 bases between. CDR3 length: 17 residues. CDR3 loop: CASSLVPGARDTGELFF. The CDR3 bases are TGTGCCAGCAGCTTAGTACCGGGGGCGAGGGACACCGGGGAGCTGTTTTTT.

The J gene is TRBJ2-1, the V gene TRBV4-1; TRBD2 matches at 8 bases. V lost 4 bases and J lost 3; bases outside the gene matches: 20. Germline CDR1 and CDR2: MGHRA and YSYEKL. The CDR3 runs 20 residues. For the CDR3, the DNA is TGCGCCAGCAGCCCCCTGGGGGGGCGGGGGGCCGCGACCGTCTACAATGAGCAGTTCTTC. It is translated as CASSPLGGRGAATVYNEQFF.

This chain uses TRBV11-2 with TRBJ1-1; 8 bases fit TRBD1. CDR3 length: 13 residues. With V trimmed by 5 bases and J by 6 bases, 5 bases remained unmatched. The V gene's germline CDR1 is SGHAT and CDR2 FQNNGV. CDR3 sequence (DNA): TGTGCCAGCAGCCCGCAGGGGGCGGCTGAAGCTTTCTTT. The encoded protein is CASSPQGAAEAFF.

This clone appeared once. The chain employs TRBV29-1 and TRBJ2-7, with 11 nucleotides matching TRBD1. Germline values: CDR1 SQVTM, CDR2 ANQGSEA. The CDR3 totals 17 residues. The V segment lost 1 base and the J segment 1 base; nucleotides outside the gene matches: 9. The CDR3 DNA sequence: TGCAGCGTTGAAGCCCGGGACAGGGGGTCGTATTCCTACGAGCAGTACTTC. Translation: CSVEARDRGSYSYEQYF.

The J gene is TRBJ1-3, the V gene TRBV5-4; 7 bases agree with TRBD1. The V gene end was trimmed by 3 bases and the J gene end by 3 bases; junction bases not matched to a gene: 3. Germline assignment: CDR1 SGHNT and CDR2 YYREEE (reference sequence). The CDR3 has 14 amino acids. CDR3 region: CASSSTGIGNTIYF. CDR3 sequence (DNA): TGTGCCAGCAGCTCGACAGGGATTGGAAACACCATATATTTT. The full variable domain, completed using reference TRBV5-4 and TRBJ1-3, is ETGVTQSPTHLIKTRGQQVTLRCSSQSGHNTVSWYQQALGQGPQFIFQYYREEENGRGNFPPRFSGLQFPNYSSELNVNALELDDSALYLCASSSTGIGNTIYFGEGSWLTVV.

This clone appeared once. CDR3 sequence (DNA): TGTGCCAGCAGTTCGCCCTCGGGACTCGGAAACATTCAGTACTTC. Protein: CASSSPSGLGNIQYF. The chain employs TRBV28 and TRBJ2-4; D perhaps matches TRBD2 (6 bases). V lost 4 bases and J 6 bases, leaving 16 bases between the germline ends. There are 15 residues in the CDR3. CDR1 MDHEN and CDR2 SYDVKM come from the germline V gene.

V is TRBV27 and J is TRBJ2-1; D perhaps matches TRBD2 (6 bases). This CDR3 is built from 17 residues. The germline V gene has CDR1 MNHEY and CDR2 SMNVEV (reference sequence). Trimming removed 6 bases at V and 9 bases at J, with 27 bases between. The CDR3 protein is CASSGRGSYGHGGEQFF. As DNA, the CDR3 is TGTGCCAGCAGCGGACGCGGGTCTTACGGCCACGGGGGTGAGCAGTTCTTC.

The gene calls are TRBV11-2 and TRBJ2-1, with D perhaps TRBD2 (7 bases). V lost 6 bases, J lost 7 bases, and 19 bases lay in between. This CDR3 has 15 amino acids. Germline-derived CDR1 and CDR2 are SGHAT and FQNNGV. The CDR3 reads CASRNRASGWNEQFF. The CDR3 DNA follows: TGTGCCAGCAGGAACAGGGCTAGCGGATGGAATGAGCAGTTCTTC.

This chain joins TRBV5-1 and TRBJ2-3; the match to TRBD1 covers 8 bases. Germline lookup yields CDR1 SGHRS and CDR2 YFSETQ. The CDR3 runs 16 residues. Trimming at V came to 4 bases and at J to 5 bases, leaving 12 bases not matched to a gene. The CDR3 is CASSRIMTGAGDTQYF. CDR3 bases: TGCGCCAGCAGCCGAATAATGACAGGGGCAGGAGATACGCAGTATTTT.

This clone was detected only a few times. The chain couples TRBV19 to TRBJ1-2, with no clear D. CDR3 length: 12 amino acids. Germline CDR1 reads LNHDA; CDR2 reads SQIVND (reference sequence). Trimming pared 5 bases from V and 2 bases from J, leaving 6 bases between. The CDR3 coding sequence is TGTGCCAGTAGTGAGGCGAACTATGGCTACACCTTC. Protein product: CASSEANYGYTF.

This clone was detected only a few times. The rearrangement links TRBV5-1 to TRBJ1-4, with D possibly TRBD1 on 6 matching bases. This CDR3 has 15 residues. The germline gives CDR1 SGHRS, CDR2 YFSETQ. Trimming left V 4 bases short and J 3 bases short, with 13 bases between. Here the CDR3 DNA reads TGCGCCAGCAGCGATGGGGCAGGGGCTAATGAAAAACTGTTTTTT. Amino acid sequence: CASSDGAGANEKLFF.

This chain joins TRBV30 and TRBJ1-1, with D hard to call. Trimming left V 4 bases short and J 1 base short, with 7 bases between. Germline assignment: CDR1 GTSNPN and CDR2 SVGIG (reference sequence). The CDR3 runs 12 residues. The CDR3 sequence is CAWTVGNTEAFF. The CDR3 bases are TGTGCCTGGACGGTCGGGAACACTGAAGCTTTCTTT.

The chain is built from TRBV7-2 and TRBJ2-3, with 15 nucleotides matching TRBD2. The CDR3 runs 17 residues. Unmatched junction bases numbered 4, after V lost 2 bases and J lost 4 bases. Germline CDR1 and CDR2: SGHTA and FQGNSA. CDR3: CASSLTGLAGGADTQYF. The CDR3 DNA reads as TGTGCCAGCAGCTTAACCGGACTAGCGGGGGGGGCAGATACGCAGTATTTT.

This chain joins TRBV9 and TRBJ1-3; D not resolved. Trimming left V 4 bases short and J 0 bases short, with 14 bases between. The CDR3 contains 16 residues. Germline V CDR1 and CDR2: SGDLS, YYNGEE. In DNA, the CDR3 is TGTGCCAGCAGCCCAGGACTGGGGAACTCTGGAAACACCATATATTTT. Translation: CASSPGLGNSGNTIYF.